This T cell receptor beta chain was retrieved from a study of cytomegalovirus exposure and HLA in healthy donors. The PCR used 60 Vbeta and 13 Jbeta primers. The protocol was immunoSEQ multiplex PCR, while the TCRdb copy is restricted to in-frame clones and leaves out a portion. The sample lists 150,000 to 250,000 clones; approximately 85% were seen once. Germline V CDR1 and CDR2: SGHRS, YFSETQ. The CDR3 runs 15 residues. The J segment lost 2 bases and the V segment lost 4 bases, leaving 8 bases of the junction unmatched. The TCR was taken from a woman in her 50s in good health and CMV-seronegative. The chain couples TRBV5-1 to TRBJ1-1; 7 nucleotides agree with TRBD1. Sequencing was done on a sample of PBMCs. CDR3 amino acids: CASSIPGQFNTEAFF. The CDR3, as DNA: TGCGCCAGCAGCATCCCGGGACAGTTTAACACTGAAGCTTTCTTT.